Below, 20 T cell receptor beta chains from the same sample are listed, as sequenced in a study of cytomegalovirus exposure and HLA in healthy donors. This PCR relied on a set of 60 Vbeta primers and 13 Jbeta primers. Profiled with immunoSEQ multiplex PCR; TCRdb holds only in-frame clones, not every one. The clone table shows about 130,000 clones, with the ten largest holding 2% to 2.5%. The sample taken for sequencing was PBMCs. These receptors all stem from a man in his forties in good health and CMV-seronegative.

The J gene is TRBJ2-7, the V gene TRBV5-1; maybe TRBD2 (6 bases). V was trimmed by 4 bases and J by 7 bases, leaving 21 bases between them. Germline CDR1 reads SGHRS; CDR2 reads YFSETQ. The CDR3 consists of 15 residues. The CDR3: CASSPQSGVGGEQYF. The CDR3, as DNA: TGCGCCAGCAGCCCCCAATCGGGAGTTGGGGGTGAGCAGTACTTC.

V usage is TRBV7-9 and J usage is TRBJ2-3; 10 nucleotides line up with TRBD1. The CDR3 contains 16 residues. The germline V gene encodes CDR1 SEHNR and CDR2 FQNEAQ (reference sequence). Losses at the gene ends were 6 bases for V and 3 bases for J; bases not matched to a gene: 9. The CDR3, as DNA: TGTGCCAGCAGGCCATGGACAGGGGGGAGTACAGATACGCAGTATTTT. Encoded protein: CASRPWTGGSTDTQYF. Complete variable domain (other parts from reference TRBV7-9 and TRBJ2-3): DTGVSQNPRHKITKRGQNVTFRCDPISEHNRLYWYRQTLGQGPEFLTYFQNEAQLEKSRLLSDRFSAERPKGSFSTLEIQRTEQGDSAMYLCASRPWTGGSTDTQYFGPGTRLTVL.

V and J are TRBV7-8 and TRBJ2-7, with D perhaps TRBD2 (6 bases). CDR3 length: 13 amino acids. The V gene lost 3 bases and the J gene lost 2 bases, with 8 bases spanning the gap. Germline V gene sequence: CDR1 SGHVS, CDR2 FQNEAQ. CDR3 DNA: TGTGCCAGCAGCTTCGGCGGGACCTACGAGCAGTACTTC. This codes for CASSFGGTYEQYF. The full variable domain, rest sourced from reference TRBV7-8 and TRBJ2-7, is GAGVSQSPRYKVAKRGQDVALRCDPISGHVSLFWYQQALGQGPEFLTYFQNEAQLDKSGLPSDRFFAERPEGSVSTLKIQRTQQEDSAVYLCASSFGGTYEQYFGPGTRLTVT.

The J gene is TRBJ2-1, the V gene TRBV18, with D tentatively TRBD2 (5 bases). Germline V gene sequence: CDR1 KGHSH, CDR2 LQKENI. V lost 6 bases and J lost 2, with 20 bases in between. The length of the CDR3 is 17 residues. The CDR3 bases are TGTGCCAGCTCCCAGACCGGTAGGGAGTTCACCTACAATGAGCAGTTCTTC. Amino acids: CASSQTGREFTYNEQFF.

CDR3 sequence: CASTPGQVDNEQFF. CDR3 sequence (DNA): TGTGCCAGCACTCCGGGACAGGTCGACAATGAGCAGTTCTTC. This sequence joins TRBV7-2 and TRBJ2-1, with 8 bases identical to TRBD1. Looked up from germline, CDR1 is SGHTA and CDR2 is FQGNSA. This CDR3 comprises 14 residues. V dropped 7 bases and J dropped 5; count of bases not matched to a gene: 7.

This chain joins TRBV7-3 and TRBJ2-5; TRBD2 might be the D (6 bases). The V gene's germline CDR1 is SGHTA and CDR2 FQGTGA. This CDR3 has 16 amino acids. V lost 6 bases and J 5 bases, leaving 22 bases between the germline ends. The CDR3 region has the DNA TGTGCCAGCAGTCCCGTCGGGGTTCCTGGGGGGGAGACCCAGTACTTC. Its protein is CASSPVGVPGGETQYF.

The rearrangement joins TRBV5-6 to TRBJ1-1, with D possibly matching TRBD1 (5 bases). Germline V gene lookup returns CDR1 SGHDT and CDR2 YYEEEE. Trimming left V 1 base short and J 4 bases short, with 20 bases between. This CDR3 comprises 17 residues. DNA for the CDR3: TGTGCCAGCAGCTTGCTCGCAGGGATCCATGGTGGCACTGAAGCTTTCTTT. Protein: CASSLLAGIHGGTEAFF.

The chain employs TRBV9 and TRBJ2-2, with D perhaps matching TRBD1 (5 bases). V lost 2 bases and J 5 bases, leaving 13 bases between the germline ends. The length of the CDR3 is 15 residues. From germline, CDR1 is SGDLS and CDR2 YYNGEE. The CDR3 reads CASSVGRGETGELFF. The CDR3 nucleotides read TGTGCCAGCAGCGTTGGAAGGGGCGAGACCGGGGAGCTGTTTTTT.

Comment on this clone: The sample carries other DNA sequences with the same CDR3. This CDR3 reads CASSFLTGVDSEAFF. The CDR3 nucleotides are TGTGCCAGCAGTTTCTTAACAGGGGTTGATTCTGAAGCTTTCTTT. The chain links TRBV28 to TRBJ1-1; TRBD1 matches 7 bases. CDR3 size: 15 residues. CDR1 is MDHEN and CDR2 is SYDVKM in the germline V gene. V trimming: 3 bases; J trimming: 6 bases; junction bases outside the gene matches: 10.

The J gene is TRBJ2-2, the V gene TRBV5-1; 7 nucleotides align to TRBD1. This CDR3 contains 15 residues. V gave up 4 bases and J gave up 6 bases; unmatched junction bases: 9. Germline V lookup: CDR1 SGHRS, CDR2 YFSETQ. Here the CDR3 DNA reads TGCGCCAGCAGCACAGGGACAGCAATACCCGGGGAGCTGTTTTTT. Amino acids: CASSTGTAIPGELFF.

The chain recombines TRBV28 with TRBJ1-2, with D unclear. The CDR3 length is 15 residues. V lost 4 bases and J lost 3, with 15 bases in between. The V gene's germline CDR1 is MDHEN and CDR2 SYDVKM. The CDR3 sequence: CASSSGRLLYYGYTF. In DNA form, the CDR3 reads TGTGCCAGCAGTTCCGGAAGACTCCTATACTATGGCTACACCTTC.

DNA of the CDR3: TGTGCCAGCAGCTTAATTGGAGGCCTCTCTGGAAACACCATATATTTT. Protein product: CASSLIGGLSGNTIYF. V usage is TRBV7-9 and J usage is TRBJ1-3, with D unclear. The CDR3 length is 16 residues. V was trimmed by 2 bases and J by 0 bases, leaving 11 bases between them. The germline V gene encodes CDR1 SEHNR and CDR2 FQNEAQ (reference sequence).

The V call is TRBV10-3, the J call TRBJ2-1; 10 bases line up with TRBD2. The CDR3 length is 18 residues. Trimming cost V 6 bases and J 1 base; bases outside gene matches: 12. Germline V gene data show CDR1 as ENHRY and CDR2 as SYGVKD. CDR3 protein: CAIRVTSGTESSYNEQFF. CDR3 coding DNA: TGTGCCATCAGGGTCACTAGCGGGACAGAAAGTTCCTACAATGAGCAGTTCTTC.

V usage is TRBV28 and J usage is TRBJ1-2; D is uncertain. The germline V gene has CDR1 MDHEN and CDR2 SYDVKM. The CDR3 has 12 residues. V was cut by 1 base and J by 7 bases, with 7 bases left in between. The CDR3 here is CASSLSWSGYTF. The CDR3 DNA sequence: TGTGCCAGCAGTTTATCCTGGAGTGGCTACACCTTC.

The CDR3 nucleotides are TGTGCCAGCAGTTCGGACAGTATCGAGCAGTACTTC. Its protein product is CASSSDSIEQYF. This chain connects TRBV5-5 to TRBJ2-7, with a tentative D call TRBD1 (6 bases). This CDR3 is built from 12 residues. Trimming removed 5 bases at V and 6 bases at J, with 12 bases between. Per the germline V gene, CDR1 is SGHKS and CDR2 is YYEKEE (reference sequence). The whole variable domain, filled in from reference TRBV5-5 and TRBJ2-7, reads DAGVTQSPTHLIKTRGQQVTLRCSPISGHKSVSWYQQVLGQGPQFIFQYYEKEERGRGNFPDRFSARQFPNYSSELNVNALLLGDSALYLCASSSDSIEQYFGPGTRLTVT.

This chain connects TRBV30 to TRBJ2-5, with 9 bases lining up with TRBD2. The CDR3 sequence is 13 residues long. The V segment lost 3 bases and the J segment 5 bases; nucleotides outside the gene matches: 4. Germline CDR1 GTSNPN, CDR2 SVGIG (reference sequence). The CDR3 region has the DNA TGTGCCTGGAGAAGCGGGGGGATTGAGACCCAGTACTTC. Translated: CAWRSGGIETQYF.

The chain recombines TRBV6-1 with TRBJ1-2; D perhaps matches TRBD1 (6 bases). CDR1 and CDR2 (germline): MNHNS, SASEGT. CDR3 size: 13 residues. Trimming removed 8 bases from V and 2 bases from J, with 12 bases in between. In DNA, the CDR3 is TGTGCCAGCCAGGGGCACCTAAACTATGGCTACACCTTC. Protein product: CASQGHLNYGYTF.

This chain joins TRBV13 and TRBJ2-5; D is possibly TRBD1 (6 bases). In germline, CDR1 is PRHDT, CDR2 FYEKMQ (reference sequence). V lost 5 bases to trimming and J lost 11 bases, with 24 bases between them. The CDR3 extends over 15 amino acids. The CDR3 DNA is TGTGCCAGCAGCCTAACAGGGTCCGAAGAAGGGGAGCAGTACTTC. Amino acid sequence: CASSLTGSEEGEQYF.

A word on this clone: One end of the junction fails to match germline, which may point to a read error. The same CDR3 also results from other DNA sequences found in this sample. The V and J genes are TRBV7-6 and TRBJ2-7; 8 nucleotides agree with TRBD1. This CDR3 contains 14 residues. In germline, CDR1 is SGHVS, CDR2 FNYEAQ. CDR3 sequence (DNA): TGCGCCAGCAGCTTAGTTCAGGGGGCAAGGGAGCAGTACTTC. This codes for CASSLVQGAREQYF.

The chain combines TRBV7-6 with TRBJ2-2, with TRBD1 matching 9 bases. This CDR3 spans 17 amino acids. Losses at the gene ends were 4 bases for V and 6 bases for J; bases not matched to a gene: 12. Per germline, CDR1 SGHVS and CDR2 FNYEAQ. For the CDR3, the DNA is TGTGCCAGCAGCTCTCGGACAGGGACAGGGTGGGCCGGGGAGCTGTTTTTT. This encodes CASSSRTGTGWAGELFF.